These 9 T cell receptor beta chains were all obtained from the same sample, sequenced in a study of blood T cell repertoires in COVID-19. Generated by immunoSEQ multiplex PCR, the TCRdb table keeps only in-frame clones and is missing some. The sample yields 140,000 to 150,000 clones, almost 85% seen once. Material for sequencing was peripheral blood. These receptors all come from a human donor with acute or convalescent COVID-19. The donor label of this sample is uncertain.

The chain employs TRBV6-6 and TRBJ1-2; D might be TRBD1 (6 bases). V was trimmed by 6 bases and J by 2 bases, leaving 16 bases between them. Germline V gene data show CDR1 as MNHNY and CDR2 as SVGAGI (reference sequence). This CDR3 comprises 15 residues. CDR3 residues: CASRKDSHPNYGYTF. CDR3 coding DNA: TGTGCCAGCAGAAAGGACAGTCACCCAAACTATGGCTACACCTTC.

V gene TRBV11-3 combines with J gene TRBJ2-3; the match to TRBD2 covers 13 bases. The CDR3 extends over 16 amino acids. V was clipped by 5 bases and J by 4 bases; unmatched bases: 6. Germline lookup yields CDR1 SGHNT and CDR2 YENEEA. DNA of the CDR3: TGTGCCAGCAGCCTCGGACTAGCGGGGGCGTCAGATACGCAGTATTTT. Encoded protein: CASSLGLAGASDTQYF.

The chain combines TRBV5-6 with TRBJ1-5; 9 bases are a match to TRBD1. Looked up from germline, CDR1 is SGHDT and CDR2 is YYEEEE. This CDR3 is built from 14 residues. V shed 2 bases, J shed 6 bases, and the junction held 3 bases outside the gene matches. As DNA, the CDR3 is TGTGCCAGCAGCTTACAGGGGGCCCGTCAGCCCCAGCATTTT. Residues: CASSLQGARQPQHF.

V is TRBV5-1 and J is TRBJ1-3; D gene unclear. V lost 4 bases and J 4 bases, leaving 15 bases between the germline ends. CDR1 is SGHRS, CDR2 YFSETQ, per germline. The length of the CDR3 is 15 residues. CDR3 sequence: CASSPPRRTGNTIYF. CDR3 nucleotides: TGCGCCAGCAGCCCCCCCCGGAGAACGGGAAACACCATATATTTT.

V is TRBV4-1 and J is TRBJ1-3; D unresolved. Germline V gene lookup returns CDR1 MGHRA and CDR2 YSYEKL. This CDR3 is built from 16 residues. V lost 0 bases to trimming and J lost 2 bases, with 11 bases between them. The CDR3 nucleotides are TGCGCCAGCAGCCAAGATTACCCGCGAGCTGGAAACACCATATATTTT. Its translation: CASSQDYPRAGNTIYF.

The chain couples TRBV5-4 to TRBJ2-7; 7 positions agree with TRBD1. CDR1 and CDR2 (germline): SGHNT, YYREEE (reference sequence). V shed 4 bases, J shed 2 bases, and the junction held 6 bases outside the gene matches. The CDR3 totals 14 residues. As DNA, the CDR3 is TGTGCCAGCAGCCCCCGGACAGGTACCTACGAGCAGTACTTC. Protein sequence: CASSPRTGTYEQYF.

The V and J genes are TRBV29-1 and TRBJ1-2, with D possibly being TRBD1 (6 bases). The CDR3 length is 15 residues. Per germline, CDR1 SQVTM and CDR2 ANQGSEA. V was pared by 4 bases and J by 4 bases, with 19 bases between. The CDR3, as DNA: TGCAGCGTTGGCGGTACCTCAATGGGGGCCTATGGCTACACCTTC. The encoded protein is CSVGGTSMGAYGYTF.

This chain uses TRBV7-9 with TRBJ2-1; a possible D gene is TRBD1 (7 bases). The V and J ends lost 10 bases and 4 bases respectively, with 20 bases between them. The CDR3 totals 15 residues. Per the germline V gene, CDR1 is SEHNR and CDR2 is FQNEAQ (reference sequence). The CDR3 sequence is CAIQAGGGQYNEQFF. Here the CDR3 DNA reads TGTGCCATCCAGGCAGGAGGGGGCCAGTACAATGAGCAGTTCTTC.

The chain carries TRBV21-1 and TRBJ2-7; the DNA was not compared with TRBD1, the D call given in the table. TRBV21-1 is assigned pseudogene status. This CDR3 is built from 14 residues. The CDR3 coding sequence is TGTGCCAGCTTAGGGGGCTTTGCTAGGTACGAGCAGTACTTC. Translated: CASLGGFARYEQYF.